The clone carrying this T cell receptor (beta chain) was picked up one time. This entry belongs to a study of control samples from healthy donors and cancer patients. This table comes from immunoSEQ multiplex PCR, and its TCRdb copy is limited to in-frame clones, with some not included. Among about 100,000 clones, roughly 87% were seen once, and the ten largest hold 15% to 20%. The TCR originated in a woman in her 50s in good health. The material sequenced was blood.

The chain's CDR3 is CASREQGTNEQFF. The CDR3 DNA reads TGTGCCAGCAGGGAACAGGGTACCAATGAGCAGTTCTTC. The chain employs TRBV7-9 and TRBJ2-1, with a possible D match to TRBD1 (6 bases). The CDR3 has 13 residues. Trimming took off 6 bases at V and 6 bases at J, with 12 bases between the two ends. The germline V gene has CDR1 SEHNR and CDR2 FQNEAQ (reference sequence).